This record concerns one TCR beta chain sequence. Its antigen is unidentified. The CDR3 has 14 amino acids. CDR1 is LGHDT, CDR2 YNNKEL, per germline (reference sequence). V was shortened by 7 bases and J by 6 bases, with 16 bases between the two germline ends. The immunoSEQ assay was version 4, run in survey mode. The table came from immunoSEQ multiplex PCR; TCRdb's copy has only in-frame clones and leaves some out. The sample holds some 30,000 clones, 82% seen once. The stimulus was lysate of CMV-infected fibroblasts, around 9.3 ug/mL. CD40L-negative CD69-negative CD45RO-high memory CD4+ T cells were sorted as populations depleted of antigen-responding cells. The source of the sample is a study of persistence of HIV-infected CD4 T cells.

The V call is TRBV3-1 (or the pseudogene TRBV3-2), the J call TRBJ2-4; D is possibly TRBD2 (6 bases). The sequencing used CD4+ T cells sorted from PBMCs after approximately 19-hour stimulation, collected from a patient who received antiretroviral therapy. The clonotype originates from an adult woman with HIV who was CMV-seropositive. The CDR3 loop is CASTALGGGNIQYF. CDR3 nucleotides: TGTGCCAGCACCGCTTTGGGGGGAGGAAACATTCAGTACTTC.